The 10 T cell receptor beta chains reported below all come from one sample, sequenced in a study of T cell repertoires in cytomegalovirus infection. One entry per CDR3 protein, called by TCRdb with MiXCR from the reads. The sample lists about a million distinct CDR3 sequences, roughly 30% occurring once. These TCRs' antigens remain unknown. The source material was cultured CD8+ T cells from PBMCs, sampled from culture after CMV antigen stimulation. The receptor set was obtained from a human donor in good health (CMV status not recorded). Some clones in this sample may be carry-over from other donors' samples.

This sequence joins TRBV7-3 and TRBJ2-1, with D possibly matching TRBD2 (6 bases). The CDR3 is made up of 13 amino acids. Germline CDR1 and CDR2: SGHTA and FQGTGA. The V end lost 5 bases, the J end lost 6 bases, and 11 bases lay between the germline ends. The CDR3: CASSLGLLNEQFF. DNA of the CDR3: TGTGCCAGCAGCCTGGGACTCCTCAATGAGCAGTTCTTC.

The CDR3 protein is CASSTQLAKNIQYF. The DNA of the CDR3 is TGTGCCAGCAGCACGCAGCTCGCCAAAAACATTCAGTACTTC. This sequence joins TRBV27 and TRBJ2-4; D call uncertain. The CDR3 totals 14 residues. Germline CDR1 MNHEY, CDR2 SMNVEV (reference sequence). Trimming pared 6 bases from V and 1 base from J, leaving 10 bases between.

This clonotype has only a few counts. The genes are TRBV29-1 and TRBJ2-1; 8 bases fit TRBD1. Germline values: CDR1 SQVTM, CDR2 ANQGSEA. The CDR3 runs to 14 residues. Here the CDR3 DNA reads TGCACCTCCCCCTTGGGACAGGCCTTGAATGAGCAGTTCTTC. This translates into CTSPLGQALNEQFF.

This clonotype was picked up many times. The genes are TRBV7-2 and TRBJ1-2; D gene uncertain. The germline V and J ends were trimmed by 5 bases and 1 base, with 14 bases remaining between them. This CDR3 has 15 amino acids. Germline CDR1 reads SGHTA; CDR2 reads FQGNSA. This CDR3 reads CASSPGKDVNYGYTF. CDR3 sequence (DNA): TGTGCCAGCAGCCCCGGGAAGGATGTTAACTATGGCTACACCTTC.

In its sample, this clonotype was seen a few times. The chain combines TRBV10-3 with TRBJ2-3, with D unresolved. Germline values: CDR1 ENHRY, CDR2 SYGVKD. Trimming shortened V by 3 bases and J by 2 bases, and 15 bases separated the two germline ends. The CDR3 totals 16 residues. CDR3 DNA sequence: TGTGCCATCAGTGACCTCTGGACCCCAGTCACAGATACGCAGTATTTT. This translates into CAISDLWTPVTDTQYF.

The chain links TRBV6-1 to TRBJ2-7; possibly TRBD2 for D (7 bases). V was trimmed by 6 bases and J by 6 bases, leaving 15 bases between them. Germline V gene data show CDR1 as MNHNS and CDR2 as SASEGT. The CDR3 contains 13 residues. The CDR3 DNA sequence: TGTGCCAGCAGCCACCAGGGAGGGGGCGAGCAGTACGTC. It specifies CASSHQGGGEQYV.

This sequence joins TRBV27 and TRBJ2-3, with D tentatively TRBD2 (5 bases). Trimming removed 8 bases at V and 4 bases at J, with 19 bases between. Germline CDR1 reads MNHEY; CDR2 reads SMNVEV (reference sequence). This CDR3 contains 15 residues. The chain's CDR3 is CASADRGDYSDTQYF. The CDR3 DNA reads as TGTGCCAGCGCAGACCGGGGAGATTATTCAGATACGCAGTATTTT.

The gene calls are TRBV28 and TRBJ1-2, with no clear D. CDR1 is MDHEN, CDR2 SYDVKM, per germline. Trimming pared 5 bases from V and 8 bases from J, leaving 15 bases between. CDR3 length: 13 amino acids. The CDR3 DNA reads TGTGCCAGCAGTCCTTCCACCGTAGGAGGCTACACCTTC. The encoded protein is CASSPSTVGGYTF.

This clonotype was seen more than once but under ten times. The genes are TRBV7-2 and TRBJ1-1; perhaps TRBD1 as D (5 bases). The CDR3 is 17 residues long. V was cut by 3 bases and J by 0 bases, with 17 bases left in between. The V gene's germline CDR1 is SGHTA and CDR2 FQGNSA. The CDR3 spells CASSFRALVGLNTEAFF. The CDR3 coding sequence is TGTGCCAGCAGCTTCAGGGCCCTTGTAGGCCTGAACACTGAAGCTTTCTTT.

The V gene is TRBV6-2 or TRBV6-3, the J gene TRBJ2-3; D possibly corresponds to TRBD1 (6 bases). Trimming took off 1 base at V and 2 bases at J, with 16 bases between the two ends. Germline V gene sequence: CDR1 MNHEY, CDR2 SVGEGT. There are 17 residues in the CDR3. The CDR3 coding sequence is TGTGCCAGCAGTTACTTCCCGACAGGAGTGAACACAGATACGCAGTATTTT. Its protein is CASSYFPTGVNTDTQYF.